These 21 T cell receptor beta chains were sequenced from one sample in a study of cytomegalovirus exposure and HLA in healthy donors. Both 60 Vbeta primers and 13 Jbeta primers went into the PCR. Sequenced by immunoSEQ multiplex PCR; TCRdb stores in-frame clones only, minus some. This sample yields some 180,000 clones, of which 70% to 85% are seen a single time; around 3.5% belongs to the top ten. Input material: PBMCs. These receptor sequences come from a man aged 35-49 years in good health and CMV-seropositive.

The chain recombines TRBV5-1 with TRBJ1-2, with 8 bases identical to TRBD1. Germline-derived CDR1 and CDR2 are SGHRS and YFSETQ. The CDR3 is made up of 14 amino acids. V was clipped by 0 bases and J by 6 bases; unmatched bases: 4. CDR3 DNA sequence: TGCGCCAGCAGCTTGGGGGCGACAGGGGATGGCTACACCTTC. Its protein is CASSLGATGDGYTF. Looking up the rest from reference TRBV5-1 and TRBJ1-2 gives the full variable domain: KAGVTQTPRYLIKTRGQQVTLSCSPISGHRSVSWYQQTPGQGLQFLFEYFSETQRNKGNFPGRFSGRQFSNSRSEMNVSTLELGDSALYLCASSLGATGDGYTFGSGTRLTVV.

The rearrangement uses TRBV7-9 and TRBJ2-1; TRBD2 aligns across 11 bases. Germline V gives CDR1 SEHNR, CDR2 FQNEAQ (reference sequence). Trimming cost V 0 bases and J 9 bases; bases outside gene matches: 10. This CDR3 has 17 amino acids. CDR3 sequence reads: CASSLAKGTSGTLEQFF. The CDR3 region has the DNA TGTGCCAGCAGCTTAGCGAAAGGGACTAGCGGTACCCTTGAGCAGTTCTTC.

The chain joins TRBV13 to TRBJ1-1; 8 bases are shared with TRBD1. V shed 5 bases and J 7 bases; nucleotides not matched to a gene: 3. Germline CDR1 reads PRHDT; CDR2 reads FYEKMQ (reference sequence). This CDR3 has 12 residues. CDR3 sequence (DNA): TGTGCCAGCAGCGAACAGGGGGGTGAAGCTTTCTTT. Translating gives CASSEQGGEAFF.

The chain carries TRBV7-9 and TRBJ1-2; D not certain. Germline CDR1 and CDR2: SEHNR and FQNEAQ (reference sequence). Deletions cut 1 base from V and 8 bases from J, with 8 bases between. CDR3 length: 12 residues. The CDR3: CASSLESRGYTF. DNA of the CDR3: TGTGCCAGCAGCTTAGAATCCAGGGGCTACACCTTC.

The V and J genes are TRBV7-2 and TRBJ2-3; 8 bases match TRBD2. Germline V gives CDR1 SGHTA, CDR2 FQGNSA. With V trimmed by 1 base and J by 8 bases, 8 bases remained unmatched. The CDR3 runs 15 residues. The CDR3 DNA is TGTGCCAGCAGCTTAGTCGGGGGGGCCTATGTTACGCAGTATTTT. Amino acids: CASSLVGGAYVTQYF.

The chain joins TRBV5-4 to TRBJ2-7; 8 nucleotides align to TRBD2. The ends lost 3 bases at V and 5 bases at J; junction bases unmatched: 10. The CDR3 length is 15 residues. The germline CDR1 and CDR2 sequences are SGHNT and YYREEE (reference sequence). Written as DNA, the CDR3 is TGTGCCAGCAGCTCATATAGCGGGGTGCGGGACGAGCAGTACTTC. This translates into CASSSYSGVRDEQYF.

V is TRBV5-5 and J is TRBJ1-1, with D perhaps matching TRBD1 (6 bases). The germline V gene has CDR1 SGHKS and CDR2 YYEKEE (reference sequence). The CDR3 runs to 15 residues. The V end was cut by 2 bases, the J end by 5 bases, with 16 bases between. The CDR3 region is CASSLQLRGQTEAFF. DNA for the CDR3: TGTGCCAGCAGCTTACAACTCAGGGGACAAACTGAAGCTTTCTTT.

The chain joins TRBV6-5 to TRBJ2-3; D may be TRBD2 (6 bases). Trimming pared 2 bases from V and 2 bases from J, leaving 11 bases between. The V gene's germline CDR1 is MNHEY and CDR2 SVGAGI. The CDR3 loop spans 15 amino acids. The CDR3 DNA sequence: TGTGCCAGCAGTTACGTGGCGGGGTACACAGATACGCAGTATTTT. Its translation: CASSYVAGYTDTQYF.

For this clone: One end of the junction does not line up with germline, which may come from a read error. The chain uses TRBV4-1 and TRBJ2-7, with TRBD2 identical over 9 bases. CDR3 size: 15 residues. Germline values: CDR1 MGHRA, CDR2 YSYEKL. The CDR3 spells CASSQPGLANDEQYF. The CDR3 nucleotides read TGTGCCAGCAGCCAGCCGGGACTAGCTAACGACGAGCAGTACTTC.

The gene calls are TRBV25-1 and TRBJ2-1, with 10 bases aligning to TRBD1. Per the germline V gene, CDR1 is MGHDK and CDR2 is SYGVNS. The CDR3 extends over 14 amino acids. With V trimmed by 3 bases and J by 8 bases, 4 bases remained unmatched. CDR3 DNA: TGTGCCAGCAGTGAGACAGGGGGCGAGGATGAGCAGTTCTTC. This codes for CASSETGGEDEQFF.

The chain is built from TRBV6-1 and TRBJ2-5; TRBD1 agrees at 8 bases. J gave up 8 bases and V 6 bases, and 8 bases lay outside the gene matches. The CDR3 is 13 residues long. The germline V gene encodes CDR1 MNHNS and CDR2 SASEGT. CDR3 amino acids: CASRYRGMDTQYF. Written as DNA, the CDR3 is TGTGCCAGCAGGTACAGGGGGATGGACACCCAGTACTTC.

This sequence joins TRBV7-9 and TRBJ2-7; no firm D call. V was clipped by 5 bases and J by 0 bases, with 8 bases between them. This CDR3 region has 13 residues. Per germline, CDR1 SEHNR and CDR2 FQNEAQ (reference sequence). CDR3 bases: TGTGCCAGCAGCGCGCCTAGCTCCTACGAGCAGTACTTC. Its protein is CASSAPSSYEQYF.

V is TRBV6-5 and J is TRBJ1-1; D is perhaps TRBD1 (6 bases). The CDR3 is made up of 15 amino acids. Germline CDR1 is MNHEY and CDR2 is SVGAGI. V lost 6 bases, J lost 5 bases, and 19 bases lay in between. The CDR3 bases are TGTGCCAGCAGGCCAACCCAGGGGAAAGGAACTGAAGCTTTCTTT. The encoded protein is CASRPTQGKGTEAFF.

The chain links TRBV5-1 to TRBJ1-2, with 10 nucleotides matching TRBD1. From germline, CDR1 is SGHRS and CDR2 YFSETQ. Trimming at V came to 2 bases and at J to 8 bases, leaving 6 bases not matched to a gene. The CDR3 runs 14 residues. In DNA, the CDR3 is TGCGCCAGCAGCTTCGCCGGACAGGGGGAAGGCTACACCTTC. Translation: CASSFAGQGEGYTF.

The sample holds one count of this clone. CDR3 sequence reads: CASSQDYSYEQYF. The CDR3 DNA reads TGCGCCAGCAGCCAAGACTATTCCTACGAGCAGTACTTC. This rearrangement joins TRBV4-3 to TRBJ2-7; D remains unclear. The V gene's germline CDR1 is LGHNA and CDR2 YSLEER. Trimming stripped 0 bases from V and 1 base from J, with 4 bases between. The CDR3 spans 13 residues.

The genes are TRBV6-6 and TRBJ1-1; D gene unclear. CDR3 length: 13 residues. V was shortened by 4 bases and J by 5 bases, with 11 bases between the two germline ends. CDR1 MNHNY and CDR2 SVGAGI come from the germline V gene (reference sequence). As DNA, the CDR3 is TGTGCCAGCAGTTCCCCCCCGGGAACTGAAGCTTTCTTT. Translation: CASSSPPGTEAFF.

The chain joins TRBV9 to TRBJ2-5, with 10 positions matching TRBD2. The germline CDR1 and CDR2 sequences are SGDLS and YYNGEE. The trim removed 4 bases at V and 0 bases at J, leaving 6 bases unmatched. The CDR3 extends over 16 amino acids. CDR3: CASSILAGAHQETQYF. DNA for the CDR3: TGTGCCAGCAGCATTCTAGCGGGGGCCCACCAAGAGACCCAGTACTTC.

This chain links TRBV6-5 with TRBJ1-1; 7 bases are a match to TRBD1. The CDR3 has 13 amino acids. Germline V gene sequence: CDR1 MNHEY, CDR2 SVGAGI. The ends lost 5 bases at V and 0 bases at J; junction bases unmatched: 0. CDR3 DNA: TGTGCCAGCAGTGGACAGGTGAACACTGAAGCTTTCTTT. Its translation: CASSGQVNTEAFF.

This rearrangement joins TRBV11-2 to TRBJ2-7; the match to TRBD1 covers 11 bases. With 1 base clipped from V and 4 bases from J, the junction kept 3 bases outside the gene matches. Looked up from germline, CDR1 is SGHAT and CDR2 is FQNNGV. The CDR3 extends over 15 amino acids. The CDR3 DNA reads as TGTGCCAGCAGCTTAGCCGGGACAGGGGGTTACGAGCAGTACTTC. It translates to CASSLAGTGGYEQYF.

V is TRBV6-5 and J is TRBJ2-7, with 12 bases identical to TRBD2. V shed 7 bases and J 7 bases; nucleotides not matched to a gene: 2. The length of the CDR3 is 12 residues. Germline CDR1 MNHEY, CDR2 SVGAGI. This CDR3 reads CASIGLAGEQYF. In nucleotides, the CDR3 is TGTGCCAGCATCGGACTAGCGGGAGAGCAGTACTTC.

The chain links TRBV6-5 to TRBJ1-5; TRBD1 agrees at 8 bases. The CDR3 has 15 amino acids. V lost 2 bases and J lost 4; bases outside the gene matches: 4. Germline V gene lookup returns CDR1 MNHEY and CDR2 SVGAGI. The CDR3 reads CASSYGTGQNQPQHF. Written as DNA, the CDR3 is TGTGCCAGCAGTTACGGGACAGGCCAAAATCAGCCCCAGCATTTT.